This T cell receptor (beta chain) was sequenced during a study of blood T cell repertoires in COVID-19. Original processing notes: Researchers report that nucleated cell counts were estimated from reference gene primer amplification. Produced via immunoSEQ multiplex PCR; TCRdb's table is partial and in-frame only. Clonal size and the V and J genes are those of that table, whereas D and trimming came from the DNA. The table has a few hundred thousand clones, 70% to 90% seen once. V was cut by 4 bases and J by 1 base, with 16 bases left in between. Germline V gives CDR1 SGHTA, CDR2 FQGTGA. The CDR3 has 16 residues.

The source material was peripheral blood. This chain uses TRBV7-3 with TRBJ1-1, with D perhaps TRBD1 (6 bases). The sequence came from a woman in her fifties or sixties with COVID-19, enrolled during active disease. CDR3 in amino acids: CASSSQNRAKNTEAFF. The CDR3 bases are TGTGCCAGCAGCTCGCAAAACAGGGCAAAGAACACTGAAGCTTTCTTT.